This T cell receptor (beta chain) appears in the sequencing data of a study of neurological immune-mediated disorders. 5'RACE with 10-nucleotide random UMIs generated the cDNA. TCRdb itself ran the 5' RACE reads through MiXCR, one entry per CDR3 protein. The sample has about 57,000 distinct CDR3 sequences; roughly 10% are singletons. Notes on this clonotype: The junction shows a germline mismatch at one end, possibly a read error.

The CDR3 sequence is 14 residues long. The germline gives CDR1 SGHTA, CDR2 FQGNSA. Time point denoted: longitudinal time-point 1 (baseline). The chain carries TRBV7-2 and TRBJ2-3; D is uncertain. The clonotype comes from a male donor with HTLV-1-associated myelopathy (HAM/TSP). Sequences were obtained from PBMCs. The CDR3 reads CASSLDKATDTKYF. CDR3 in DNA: TGTGCCAGCAGCTTAGACAAAGCCACAGATACGAAGTATTTT.